Listed below are T cell receptor beta chains from one sample, sequenced in a study of CD8 T cells in ankylosing spondylitis. TCRdb re-derived calls from the 5' RACE reads in MiXCR, one entry per CDR3 protein. The profile shows hundreds of thousands of distinct CDR3 sequences, roughly a quarter of them singletons. Specimen: blood, either unsorted or a sorted T cell fraction (not recorded which). Receptor source: a male donor with ankylosing spondylitis. CDR3s include the opening cysteine and the closing phenylalanine or tryptophan. Each record gives: D gene, J gene, V gene, CDR3 length, clone size, CDR3 protein, CDR3 DNA. D genes are given only for firm matches. Not all rows give a size; the values are once, few, many and, for expanded clones, a class.

- | TRBJ1-2 | TRBV7-2 | 14 | few | CASSLGRAAYGYTF | TGTGCCAGCAGCTTAGGTAGAGCAGCCTATGGCTACACCTTC
- | TRBJ1-1 | TRBV20-1 | 14 | few | CSARVGTKNTEAFF | TGCAGTGCTAGAGTAGGCACTAAGAACACTGAAGCTTTCTTT
- | TRBJ2-3 | TRBV7-2 | 16 | few | CASSPGVTPDADTQYF | TGTGCCAGCAGCCCAGGGGTCACCCCGGACGCAGATACGCAGTATTTT
- | TRBJ1-6 | TRBV3-1 | 12 | - | CASEDRNSPLHF | TGTGCCAGCGAAGACCGTAATTCACCCCTCCACTTT
- | TRBJ2-1 | TRBV20-1 | 12 | - | CSARRDNNEQFF | TGCAGTGCTCGCCGGGATAACAATGAGCAGTTCTTC
TRBD2 | TRBJ2-1 | TRBV6-1 | 16 | - | CASSEALAGGVNEQFF | TGTGCCAGCAGTGAAGCGCTAGCGGGAGGGGTAAATGAGCAGTTCTTC
- | TRBJ2-3 | TRBV29-1 | 13 | - | CSVSGQVTDTQYF | TGCAGCGTGTCGGGACAAGTCACAGATACGCAGTATTTT
- | TRBJ2-1 | TRBV2 | 14 | few | CASSPRGMDNEQFF | TGTGCCAGCAGTCCCAGGGGTATGGACAATGAGCAGTTCTTC
- | TRBJ2-5 | TRBV20-1 | 14 | few | CSAREGLVQETQYF | TGCAGTGCTAGAGAGGGACTTGTTCAGGAGACCCAGTACTTC
- | TRBJ2-3 | TRBV4-1 | 15 | - | CASSQETTRADTQYF | TGCGCCAGCAGCCAAGAAACCACCCGCGCAGATACGCAGTATTTT
- | TRBJ2-1 | TRBV11-2 | 14 | - | CASSLDPRVNEQFF | TGTGCCAGCAGCTTAGATCCGAGAGTCAATGAGCAGTTCTTC
- | TRBJ2-1 | TRBV28 | 13 | - | CASSAPNWIEQFF | TGTGCCAGCAGTGCCCCAAACTGGATTGAGCAGTTCTTC
- | TRBJ2-7 | TRBV18 | 14 | few | CASSRDRPPGEQYF | TGTGCCAGCTCACGAGATCGACCCCCGGGGGAGCAGTACTTC
- | TRBJ1-1 | TRBV5-1 | 14 | - | CASSATEMNTEAFF | TGCGCCAGCAGCGCTACAGAGATGAACACTGAAGCTTTCTTT
- | TRBJ2-5 | TRBV20-1 | 17 | few | CSARGGRGQEVQETQYF | TGCAGTGCTAGAGGGGGCAGGGGCCAGGAGGTCCAAGAGACCCAGTACTTC
TRBD1 | TRBJ2-1 | TRBV6-1 | 13 | - | CASSRDRGHEQFF | TGTGCCAGCAGTCGGGACAGGGGGCATGAGCAGTTCTTC
- | TRBJ2-3 | TRBV20-1 | 18 | once | CCARDFRLRGGSTDTQYF | TGCTGTGCTAGAGATTTCCGTTTGAGAGGGGGAAGTACAGATACGCAGTATTTT
- | TRBJ2-3 | TRBV7-9 | 16 | - | CASSPGGFGWADTQYF | TGTGCCAGCAGCCCCGGAGGTTTTGGATGGGCAGATACGCAGTATTTT
- | TRBJ2-1 | TRBV20-1 | 13 | - | CSAGGGTYNEQFF | TGCAGTGCGGGTGGGGGAACCTACAATGAGCAGTTCTTC
- | TRBJ1-5 | TRBV20-1 | 15 | few | CSAREQGYSNQPQHF | TGCAGTGCTAGAGAGCAGGGCTATAGCAATCAGCCCCAGCATTTT
- | TRBJ2-5 | TRBV28 | 16 | - | CASSPPGNARKETQYF | TGTGCCAGCAGTCCACCAGGCAACGCAAGGAAAGAGACCCAGTACTTC
- | TRBJ2-3 | TRBV24-1 | 11 | - | CATSVIDTQYF | TGTGCCACCAGTGTGATAGATACGCAGTATTTT
- | TRBJ1-3 | TRBV7-2 | 15 | once | CASSLGGDIGNTIYF | TGTGCCAGCAGCTTAGGAGGAGATATCGGAAACACCATATATTTT
- | TRBJ2-5 | TRBV5-1 | 14 | - | CASSLGILKETQYF | TGCGCCAGCAGCTTGGGTATTTTAAAGGAGACCCAGTACTTC
- | TRBJ2-6 | TRBV24-1 | 13 | few | CATGGTGANVLTF | TGTGCCACCGGGGGTACTGGGGCCAACGTCCTGACTTTC
- | TRBJ1-4 | TRBV6-2/TRBV6-3 | 17 | - | CASIWVRETPNGEKLFF | TGTGCCAGCATCTGGGTGAGGGAGACCCCCAACGGAGAAAAACTGTTTTTT
TRBD2 | TRBJ2-7 | TRBV12-3/TRBV12-4 | 14 | few | CASSLGTSGNEQYF | TGTGCCAGCAGTTTAGGGACTAGCGGGAACGAGCAGTACTTC
TRBD2 | TRBJ2-1 | TRBV24-1 | 17 | few | CATSDSDGLASNNEQFF | TGTGCCACCAGTGATTCCGATGGACTAGCGAGCAACAATGAGCAGTTCTTC